This T cell receptor beta chain derives from a study of blood T cell repertoires in COVID-19. At the level of the study: T cells, B-cell-depleted T cells, or PBMCs supplied cDNA or gDNA.

In germline, CDR1 is SEHNR, CDR2 FQNEAQ (reference sequence). The length of the CDR3 is 14 residues. V shed 4 bases and J shed 1 base, with 10 bases lying between them. Per the authors' pipeline: By means of reference gene primer amplification, nucleated cell counts were estimated. Clones were read by immunoSEQ multiplex PCR, and TCRdb kept only the in-frame ones, dropping some. That table is the source of V, J and clone size, and D and trimming were worked out from the DNA. The repertoire holds 140,000 or so clones, roughly 90% seen once, with 1.5% to 2% in the top ten. Source material: peripheral blood. The TCR originated in a man between 70 and 80 years old with acute or convalescent COVID-19. This chain links TRBV7-9 with TRBJ1-2; D is uncertain. The CDR3 DNA reads TGTGCCAGCAGCTCCGAGGCTCTTAACTATGGCTACACCTTC. Encoded protein: CASSSEALNYGYTF.